This T cell receptor (beta chain) appears in the sequencing data of a study of glioma-infiltrating T cells. Study-wide points: Above-expected tissue-blood divergence occurred in all gliomas, most in low-grade ones. CDR3 overlap between tissue and blood was very small.

With regard to this clonotype: The antigen remains undetermined.

Using RNA template, CDR3s of TCR alpha and beta were amplified with iRepertoire arm-PCR. For one-step reverse transcription and amplification, about 85-400 ng of tissue mRNA or PBMC total RNA was used. MiXCR, applied by TCRdb to the multiplex PCR reads, yields one record per CDR3 protein. The table shows about 140,000 distinct CDR3 sequences, with approximately 39% occurring only once. The germline V gene has CDR1 ENHRY and CDR2 SYGVKD. The CDR3 is 16 residues long. Trimming removed 4 bases at V and 0 bases at J, with 16 bases between. This rearrangement joins TRBV10-3 to TRBJ2-7; D is perhaps TRBD2 (6 bases). The receptor comes from a human donor with low-grade glioma or glioblastoma, undergoing nonglioma brain surgery, or in good health (not recorded which). Sequencing was carried out using glioma tissue, nonneoplastic brain tissue, or PBMCs (not recorded which). CDR3 sequence: CAISAMGGRGSYEQYF. Written as DNA, the CDR3 is TGTGCCATCAGTGCTATGGGGGGTCGGGGCTCCTACGAGCAGTACTTC.